This TCR beta chain was sequenced in a study of CD8 T cells in ankylosing spondylitis. Points from the study as a whole: Significant enrichment of disease-linked clones was reported in matched ankylosing spondylitis synovial fluid.

TCRdb used MiXCR to reprocess the 5' RACE reads, holding one entry per CDR3 protein. This sample has about 220,000 distinct CDR3 sequences; more than 25% occur once, and the top ten carry about 6.2%. In its sample, this clonotype was seen many times. Its antigen remains unknown. Between the trimmed V and J ends, which lost 2 bases and 4 bases, there was a span of 10 bases. The CDR3 runs 15 residues. The germline CDR1 and CDR2 sequences are SGHRS and YFSETQ. The material sequenced was blood, either unsorted or a sorted T cell fraction (not recorded which). The chain carries TRBV5-1 and TRBJ2-6; D perhaps matches TRBD1 (5 bases). This sequence was found in a male donor with ankylosing spondylitis or in good health (not recorded which). CDR3 loop: CASSFQGLGANVLTF. The CDR3 nucleotides are TGCGCCAGCAGCTTTCAGGGCCTGGGGGCCAACGTCCTGACTTTC.